This entry describes one T cell receptor beta chain. The target antigen is unknown. Those who donated were healthy bone marrow donors. The entry originates in a study of cytomegalovirus exposure and HLA in healthy donors. Study observations and caveats: Sequencing probably produced one cluster of sequence variants that were highly shared.

Trimming removed 2 bases from V and 6 bases from J; junction bases left unmatched: 4. Per germline, CDR1 LNHNV and CDR2 YYDKDF (reference sequence). The CDR3 contains 15 residues. Researchers ran the PCR with 60 Vbeta and 13 Jbeta primers. Method: immunoSEQ multiplex PCR; TCRdb's copy keeps in-frame clones and lacks some. Altogether 200,000 to 250,000 clones are present, more than 60% being singletons, with the ten largest covering 1.8%. V is TRBV15 and J is TRBJ2-1, with 10 bases fitting TRBD2. What was sequenced was PBMCs. This TCR was sampled from a woman aged 25-40 years in good health and CMV-seronegative. The CDR3 coding sequence is TGTGCCACCAGCAGACTAGCGGGAGATGGCAATGAGCAGTTCTTC. This gives the protein CATSRLAGDGNEQFF. The full variable domain, completed using reference TRBV15 and TRBJ2-1, is DAMVIQNPRYQVTQFGKPVTLSCSQTLNHNVMYWYQQKSSQAPKLLFHYYDKDFNNEADTPDNFQSRRPNTSFCFLDIRSPGLGDTAMYLCATSRLAGDGNEQFFGPGTRLTVL.